Included here is one T cell receptor (beta chain) sequence, with context. Its target is not known. The data are from a study of T cells in Graves' hyperthyroidism and ophthalmopathy. Study observations and caveats: The model anticipated ophthalmopathy a median approximately 6.7 months pre-onset.

TCR beta CDR3 regions were amplified from RNA. With the HTBI primer set, the TCR CDR3 went through a first round of RT-PCR. TCRdb redid the calling of the multiplex PCR reads with MiXCR, one entry per CDR3 protein. The table includes approximately 600,000 distinct CDR3 sequences, less than 25% detected once. The CDR3 covers 20 residues. V gave up 2 bases and J gave up 6 bases; unmatched junction bases: 12. The germline V gene encodes CDR1 MNHEY and CDR2 SMNVEV (reference sequence). The receptor was derived from a man under 40 with Graves' ophthalmopathy. Specimen: blood. The chain recombines TRBV27 with TRBJ2-2; 16 bases are a match to TRBD2. The CDR3 coding sequence is TGTGCCAGCAGTTTAAGAATCCCGGGACTAGCGGGAGGGCCCGCCGGGGAGCTGTTTTTT. The encoded protein is CASSLRIPGLAGGPAGELFF.